The 11 T cell receptor beta chains below come from one sample, sequenced in a study of T cells after yellow fever vaccination (dated by TCRdb to the late 2010s). The library came from 5' RACE. Sequenced using an Illumina NovaSeq 6000. TCRdb's own reprocessing of the public reads used fastp at Q25 and MiXCR and kept productive beta chains. Under each unique CDR3 protein, matching rows form one entry showing the most common genes and DNA. The sample data list about 170,000 distinct CDR3 sequences, and around 10% of these were observed just once. Together, the top ten hold roughly a third of the sample. Taken with the paper, the label for treatment or condition translates to: live attenuated yellow fever vaccine strain. The sample in question was CD8+ T cells sorted from PBMCs, obtained 15 days after the yellow fever booster vaccination. The receptor set was obtained from a man aged 18 to 29 who received the YFV17D yellow fever vaccine.

V is TRBV18 and J is TRBJ1-1; D call uncertain. The CDR3 is made up of 15 amino acids. Germline V gene data show CDR1 as KGHSH and CDR2 as LQKENI. The V and J ends lost 4 bases and 1 base respectively, with 13 bases between them. The CDR3 region is CASSQPLRPNTEAFF. The CDR3 DNA sequence: TGTGCCAGCTCACAACCGCTAAGACCGAACACTGAAGCTTTCTTT.

The rearrangement joins TRBV11-2 to TRBJ2-5; 7 bases are a match to TRBD1. J lost 2 bases, V lost 6 bases, and 12 bases had no gene match. Germline V gene sequence: CDR1 SGHAT, CDR2 FQNNGV. The CDR3 spans 16 residues. The CDR3 spells CASRKAGGPNQETQYF. In nucleotides, the CDR3 is TGTGCCAGCAGAAAGGCAGGGGGACCGAATCAAGAGACCCAGTACTTC.

This clonotype was seen a handful of times. J is TRBJ2-5 and V is TRBV6-2 or TRBV6-3, with D perhaps being TRBD1 or TRBD2 (6 bases each). This CDR3 has 13 amino acids. CDR1 MNHEY and CDR2 SVGEGT come from the germline V gene. The V and J ends lost 8 bases and 4 bases respectively, with 14 bases between them. CDR3: CASGTRRGETQYF. The CDR3 bases are TGTGCCAGCGGGACAAGGAGGGGAGAGACCCAGTACTTC.

The table lists this clonotype with a few counts. This chain links TRBV5-1 with TRBJ2-5; 11 nucleotides agree with TRBD1. The trim removed 4 bases at V and 5 bases at J, leaving 7 bases unmatched. This CDR3 has 15 residues. Germline CDR1 reads SGHRS; CDR2 reads YFSETQ. The CDR3 bases are TGCGCCAGCAGCCGACCGGGACAGGGGGATGAGACCCAGTACTTC. Its protein is CASSRPGQGDETQYF.

The chain has TRBV9 and TRBJ2-4; the match to TRBD1 covers 9 bases. V lost 0 bases, J lost 3 bases, and 10 bases stayed unmatched. Germline assignment: CDR1 SGDLS and CDR2 YYNGEE. The CDR3 covers 18 residues. The CDR3 region has the DNA TGTGCCAGCAGCGTAGGTTCCAGGGACAGGGCTGTCAAAAACATTCAGTACTTC. Translated, it gives CASSVGSRDRAVKNIQYF.

This rearrangement joins TRBV19 to TRBJ1-1; D gene unclear. Germline CDR1 is LNHDA and CDR2 is SQIVND (reference sequence). The V gene lost 2 bases and the J gene lost 8 bases, with 6 bases spanning the gap. The CDR3 extends over 11 amino acids. The CDR3 loop reads CASSISLEAFF. CDR3 DNA sequence: TGTGCCAGTAGTATATCCCTCGAAGCTTTCTTT. The variable domain in full, completed from reference TRBV19 and TRBJ1-1, reads DGGITQSPKYLFRKEGQNVTLSCEQNLNHDAMYWYRQDPGQGLRLIYYSQIVNDFQKGDIAEGYSVSREKKESFPLTVTSAQKNPTAFYLCASSISLEAFFGQGTRLTVV.

This clonotype was observed at least ten times. The chain recombines TRBV5-1 with TRBJ2-1, with no clear D. V lost 0 bases and J lost 7, with 14 bases in between. Germline lookup yields CDR1 SGHRS and CDR2 YFSETQ. The CDR3 totals 15 residues. The CDR3 sequence: CASSLGPFVPNEQFF. The CDR3 region has the DNA TGCGCCAGCAGCTTGGGCCCCTTCGTCCCGAATGAGCAGTTCTTC.

This clonotype was recorded at least ten times. This sequence joins TRBV6-5 and TRBJ2-2; D uncertain. Germline CDR1 reads MNHEY; CDR2 reads SVGAGI. V was clipped by 0 bases and J by 2 bases, with 4 bases between them. The CDR3 runs 14 residues. The CDR3 loop reads CASSYSGNTGELFF. CDR3 in DNA: TGTGCCAGCAGTTACTCCGGAAACACCGGGGAGCTGTTTTTT.

The J gene is TRBJ2-5, the V gene TRBV19; D may be TRBD2 (5 bases). CDR3 size: 16 residues. Germline CDR1 and CDR2: LNHDA and SQIVND (reference sequence). V lost 5 bases and J 2 bases, leaving 18 bases between the germline ends. CDR3: CASSPSGLGQQETQYF. The CDR3 DNA sequence: TGTGCCAGTAGTCCATCGGGGTTGGGCCAGCAAGAGACCCAGTACTTC.

V and J are TRBV7-2 and TRBJ1-1; possibly TRBD1 for D (5 bases). This CDR3 region has 12 residues. V was cut by 5 bases and J by 11 bases, with 15 bases left in between. Germline CDR1 reads SGHTA; CDR2 reads FQGNSA. In nucleotides, the CDR3 is TGTGCCAGCAGCCCAGTGGCAGGGTGGGCTTTCTTT. Its protein is CASSPVAGWAFF.

This clonotype was recorded once. The chain employs TRBV5-1 and TRBJ1-2; unclear D gene. Trimming cost V 4 bases and J 0 bases, with 16 bases left between them. Germline V gene data show CDR1 as SGHRS and CDR2 as YFSETQ. The CDR3 contains 16 residues. In DNA form, the CDR3 reads TGCGCCAGCAGCCCCATTGAGCAGCCTACTAACTATGGCTACACCTTC. Translated, it gives CASSPIEQPTNYGYTF.